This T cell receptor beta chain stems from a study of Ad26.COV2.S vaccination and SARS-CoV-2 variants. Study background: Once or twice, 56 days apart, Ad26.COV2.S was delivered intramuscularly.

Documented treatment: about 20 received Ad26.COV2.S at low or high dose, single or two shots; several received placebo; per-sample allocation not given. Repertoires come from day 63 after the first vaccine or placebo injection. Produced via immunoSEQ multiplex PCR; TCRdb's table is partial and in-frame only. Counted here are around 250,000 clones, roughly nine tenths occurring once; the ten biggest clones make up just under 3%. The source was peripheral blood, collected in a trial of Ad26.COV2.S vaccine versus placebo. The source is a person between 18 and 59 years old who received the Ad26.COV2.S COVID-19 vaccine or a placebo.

CDR3 in amino acids: CASGLAQGGANVLTF. The DNA of the CDR3 is TGTGCTAGTGGTTTGGCCCAAGGAGGGGCCAACGTCCTGACTTTC. The chain carries TRBV12-5 and TRBJ2-6, with unresolved D. Germline CDR1 is LGHNT and CDR2 is FRNRAP. The CDR3 has 15 residues. Trimming removed 1 base from V and 4 bases from J, with 8 bases in between.